This T cell receptor beta chain was recorded in a study of blood T cell repertoires in COVID-19. Across the study: The study drew acute and convalescent COVID-19 samples from the United States, Italy and Spain. From T cells, B-cell-depleted T cells, or PBMCs came the material, which was cDNA or gDNA.

Source study methods: Counts of nucleated cells, estimated from reference gene primer amplification, were obtained. Only in-frame clones appear in the TCRdb table, and some are missing; sequencing was by immunoSEQ multiplex PCR. Clone size and V and J calls were adopted from that table, with D and trimming inferred from the DNA. The sample includes hundreds of thousands of clones, about 80% seen only once; the top ten take around 3.4%. Germline V CDR1 and CDR2: MNHEY, SMNVEV (reference sequence). V was shortened by 2 bases and J by 0 bases, with 10 bases between the two germline ends. The CDR3 runs 15 residues. This clone was counted a few times.

The specimen was peripheral blood. The clonotype comes from a woman of 80 years or more with acute or convalescent COVID-19. The rearrangement joins TRBV27 to TRBJ1-1; D unresolved. CDR3 coding DNA: TGTGCCAGCAGTTTAGACTTTGGTTTGAACACTGAAGCTTTCTTT. It specifies CASSLDFGLNTEAFF.